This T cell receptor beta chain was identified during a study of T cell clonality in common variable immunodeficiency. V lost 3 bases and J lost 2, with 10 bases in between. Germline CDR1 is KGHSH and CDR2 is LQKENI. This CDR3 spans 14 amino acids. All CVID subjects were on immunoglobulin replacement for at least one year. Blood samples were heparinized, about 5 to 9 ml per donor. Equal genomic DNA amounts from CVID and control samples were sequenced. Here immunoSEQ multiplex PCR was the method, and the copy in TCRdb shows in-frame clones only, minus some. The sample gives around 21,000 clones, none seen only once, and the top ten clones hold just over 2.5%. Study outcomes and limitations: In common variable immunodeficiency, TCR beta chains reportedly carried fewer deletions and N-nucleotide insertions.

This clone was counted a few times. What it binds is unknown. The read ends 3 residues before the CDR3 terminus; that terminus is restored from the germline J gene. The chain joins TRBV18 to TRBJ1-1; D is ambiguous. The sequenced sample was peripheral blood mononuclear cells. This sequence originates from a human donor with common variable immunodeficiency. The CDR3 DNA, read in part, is TGTGCCAGCTCACCGGTTCGGGGAAACACTGAA. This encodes CASSPVRGNTE. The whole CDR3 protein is CASSPVRGNTEAFF. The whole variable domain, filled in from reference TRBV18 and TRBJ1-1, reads NAGVMQNPRHLVRRRGQEARLRCSPMKGHSHVYWYRQLPEEGLKFMVYLQKENIIDESGMPKERFSAEFPKEGPSILRIQQVVRGDSAAYFCASSPVRGNTEAFFGQGTRLTVV.